A single sample is the source of the 2 T cell receptor beta chains below, sequenced in a study of regulatory T cells in long-lasting Graves disease. To make TCR beta libraries, researchers used iRepertoire HTBI primers and Arm-PCR of CDR3 regions. Using its own MiXCR run on the multiplex PCR reads, TCRdb lists one record per CDR3 protein. The table shows about 240,000 distinct CDR3 sequences, with 20% to 25% occurring only once. Sample time point: newly diagnosed GD, antithyroid drugs for less than 3 months. Scientists built the TCR library using RNA that was extracted from PBMCs. This specimen consisted of peripheral blood mononuclear cells (PBMCs), obtained at new diagnosis, from a patient treated with antithyroid drugs. The receptors were gathered from a female donor with Graves disease.

Many counts were recorded for this clonotype. The CDR3 is CASSYGWRVHNEQFF. The CDR3, as DNA: TGTGCCAGCAGTTATGGGTGGCGGGTTCACAATGAGCAGTTCTTC. The V and J genes are TRBV11-2 and TRBJ2-1; possible D gene TRBD2, 5 bases. V lost 6 bases to trimming and J lost 5 bases, with 17 bases between them. The CDR3 is made up of 15 amino acids. Germline-derived CDR1 and CDR2 are SGHAT and FQNNGV.

This clonotype has a count of ten or more. The V and J genes are TRBV20-1 and TRBJ2-1; 9 bases are a match to TRBD2. The CDR3 contains 15 residues. Germline CDR1 reads DFQATT; CDR2 reads SNEGSKA (reference sequence). The trim removed 0 bases at V and 9 bases at J, leaving 9 bases unmatched. The CDR3 here is CSARDTASGDGEQFF. In DNA form, the CDR3 reads TGCAGTGCTAGAGATACGGCTAGCGGGGACGGTGAGCAGTTCTTC.